This T cell receptor beta chain comes out of a study of early T cells in non-severe SARS-CoV-2 infection. Turning to the study itself: Sequencing targeted bulk RNA from unsorted whole blood, leaving chains unpaired. Overall study results and limits: The matching step, a VDJdb search, favored anti-spike CD8 responses and missed private and CD4 specificities.

TCRdb ran MiXCR on the 5' RACE reads and lists one entry per CDR3 protein. Of 35,000 to 45,000 distinct CDR3 sequences in the sample, 5.3% were seen once. This clonotype was seen a handful of times. Its antigen remains unknown. The CDR3 sequence is 14 residues long. The germline gives CDR1 KGHSH, CDR2 LQKENI. V shed 2 bases and J shed 1 base, with 8 bases lying between them. The rearrangement joins TRBV18 to TRBJ1-1, with D hard to call. This TCR derives from an adult who was a healthcare worker with PCR-confirmed SARS-CoV-2 infection or an uninfected control (not recorded which). The source material was whole blood. The CDR3 bases are TGTGCCAGCTCACCAGGCAGTCGGAACACTGAAGCTTTCTTT. It specifies CASSPGSRNTEAFF.